The clone carrying this T cell receptor beta chain was seen at least ten times. Its antigen is as yet unknown. Quantitative barcoded 5'-RACE was used to prepare TCR beta libraries. TCRdb reanalysed the 5' RACE reads using MiXCR and keeps one entry per CDR3 protein. The sample consists of around 320,000 distinct CDR3 sequences, under 25% of them appearing once. The data stem from a study of CD8 T cells in ankylosing spondylitis. Points from the study as a whole: There was reportedly significant enrichment of clones that were disease-linked in matched ankylosing spondylitis synovial fluid. Typical of ankylosing spondylitis blood, it appeared, was a TCR beta motif of eight highly homologous variants.

CDR1 and CDR2 (germline): DFQATT, SNEGSKA (reference sequence). The CDR3 has 13 residues. Trimming at V came to 5 bases and at J to 5 bases, leaving 5 bases not matched to a gene. This chain uses TRBV20-1 with TRBJ1-5; 8 bases match TRBD1. Sequencing was carried out using blood, either unsorted or a sorted T cell fraction (not recorded which). This TCR came from a female donor with ankylosing spondylitis or in good health (not recorded which). DNA for the CDR3: TGCAGTGCTTTTGACAGGGGATATCAGCCCCAGCATTTT. This gives the protein CSAFDRGYQPQHF.